This T cell receptor beta chain was obtained from a study of T-cell memory formation after mild COVID-19. A single record per CDR3 protein comes from TCRdb applying MiXCR to the 5' RACE reads. The repertoire consists of roughly 200,000 distinct CDR3 sequences, with over 20% occurring once and the leading ten covering 23%. General observations from the study: While clones contracting from day 15 to 85 were balanced between CD4 and CD8, later expanders leaned CD4+. Contracting CD8+ clones were enriched in EMRA, CD4+ mainly in CM and EM. Cross-reactive memory appears to have joined, as suggested by some responding clones showing up in pre-infection memory.

About this clonotype: No antigen is known for it.

Germline assignment: CDR1 ENHRY and CDR2 SYGVKD. V dropped 0 bases and J dropped 3; count of bases not matched to a gene: 0. This CDR3 contains 14 residues. The V gene is TRBV10-3, the J gene TRBJ2-7; 9 nucleotides match TRBD1. Sequences were obtained from PBMCs or a T cell subset sorted from them (not recorded which). This clonotype was sampled from an adult woman who had mild COVID-19 (a few samples of this study predate the infection). Cell type and time point are not known. The CDR3: CAISESGQGYEQYF. The CDR3 DNA follows: TGTGCCATCAGTGAGTCGGGACAGGGCTACGAGCAGTACTTC.